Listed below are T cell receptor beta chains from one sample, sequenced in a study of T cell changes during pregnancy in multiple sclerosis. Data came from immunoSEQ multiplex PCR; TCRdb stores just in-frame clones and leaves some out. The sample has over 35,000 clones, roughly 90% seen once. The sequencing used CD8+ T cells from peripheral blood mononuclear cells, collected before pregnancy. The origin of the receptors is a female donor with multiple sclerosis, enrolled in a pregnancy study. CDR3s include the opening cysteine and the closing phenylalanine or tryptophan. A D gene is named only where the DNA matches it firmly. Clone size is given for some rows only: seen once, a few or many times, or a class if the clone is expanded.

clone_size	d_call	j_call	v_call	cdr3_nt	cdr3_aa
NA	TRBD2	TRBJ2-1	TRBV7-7	TGTGCTAGCAGCTTAGGGACTAGCGTGTACAATGAGCAGTTCTTC	CASSLGTSVYNEQFF
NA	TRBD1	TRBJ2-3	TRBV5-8	TGTGCCAGCAGCGACGGGACAGGGGGTCCAGATACGCAGTATTTT	CASSDGTGGPDTQYF
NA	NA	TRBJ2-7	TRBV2	TGTGCCAGCAGTGAAGGAACAGGGCACTACGAGCAGTACTTC	CASSEGTGHYEQYF
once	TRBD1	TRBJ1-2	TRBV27	TGTGCCAGCAGCTATTCTCAGGGGGACTATGGCTACACCTTC	CASSYSQGDYGYTF
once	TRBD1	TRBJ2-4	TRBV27	TGTGCCAGCAGTCCAGACAGGGCGAACATTCAGTACTTC	CASSPDRANIQYF
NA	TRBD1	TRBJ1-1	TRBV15	TGTGCCACCAGAGGACAGGGCTCAAGATACGAAGCTTTCTTT	CATRGQGSRYEAFF
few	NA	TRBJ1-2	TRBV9	TGTGCCAGCAGCGTAGGTTCAGGGGTAGGCTATGGCTACACCTTC	CASSVGSGVGYGYTF
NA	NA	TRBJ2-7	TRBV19	TGTGCCAGTAGTTCCAATAGCGGTTACGAGCAGTACTTC	CASSSNSGYEQYF
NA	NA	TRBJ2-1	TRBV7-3	TGTGCCAGCAGCTTAAGCGGGGCCGCCTACAATGAGCAGTTCTTC	CASSLSGAAYNEQFF
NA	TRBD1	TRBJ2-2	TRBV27	TGTGCCAGCAGCAGTCTGTACCGGGACAGGGACACCGGGGAGCTGTTTTTT	CASSSLYRDRDTGELFF
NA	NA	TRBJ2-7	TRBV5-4	TGTGCCAGCAGCTTCCGAGGGGGGGCAGGCGAGCAGTACTTC	CASSFRGGAGEQYF
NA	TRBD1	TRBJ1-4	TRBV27	TGTGCCAGCAGCTCCGAGGGACAGGGGGGTGAAAAACTGTTTTTT	CASSSEGQGGEKLFF
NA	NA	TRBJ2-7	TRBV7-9	TGTGCCAGCAGCTTACCGGGTGCGTACGAGCAGTACTTC	CASSLPGAYEQYF
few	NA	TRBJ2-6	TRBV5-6	TGTGCCAGCAGCTTATTTACTGGGGCCAACGTCCTGACTTTC	CASSLFTGANVLTF